The 15 T cell receptor beta chains below all came from one sample that was sequenced in a study of regulatory T cells in long-lasting Graves disease. Arm-PCR of CDR3 regions with iRepertoire HTBI primers generated TCR beta libraries. A single record per CDR3 protein comes from TCRdb applying MiXCR to the multiplex PCR reads. The sample lists a few hundred thousand distinct CDR3 sequences, under 25% seen once, with about 13% in the top ten. Indicated time point: persistent/refractory GD, antithyroid drugs over 5 years with positive TRAb. PBMC RNA served as the TCR library source. Sequenced here: peripheral blood mononuclear cells (PBMCs), sampled when the disease was refractory, from a patient treated with antithyroid drugs. These receptors all stem from a female donor with Graves disease.

This clonotype was seen repeatedly, ten times or more. This sequence joins TRBV12-3 or TRBV12-4 and TRBJ2-7; TRBD2 aligns across 13 bases. The V segment lost 6 bases and the J segment 3 bases; nucleotides outside the gene matches: 5. This CDR3 spans 15 amino acids. For the CDR3, the DNA is TGTGCCAGCAGGGAAGGACTAGCGGGAGACTACGAGCAGTACTTC. It encodes CASREGLAGDYEQYF.

J is TRBJ2-7 and V is TRBV20-1; TRBD2 aligns across 11 bases. This CDR3 region has 17 residues. Germline values: CDR1 DFQATT, CDR2 SNEGSKA (reference sequence). The ends lost 0 bases at V and 3 bases at J; junction bases unmatched: 10. As DNA, the CDR3 is TGCAGTGCTAGAGAGTTTACTAGCGGGAGACGGCTCTACGAGCAGTACTTC. Amino acid sequence: CSAREFTSGRRLYEQYF.

The chain combines TRBV6-1 with TRBJ1-1, with 7 bases lining up with TRBD1. V shed 4 bases, J shed 0 bases, and the junction held 5 bases outside the gene matches. The CDR3 is 15 residues long. From germline, CDR1 is MNHNS and CDR2 SASEGT. CDR3: CASSGGDSLNTEAFF. DNA of the CDR3: TGTGCCAGCAGTGGGGGGGACAGTTTGAACACTGAAGCTTTCTTT.

The chain carries TRBV10-3 and TRBJ2-2, with D hard to call. The ends were cut back, 3 bases at V and 0 bases at J, with 8 bases in the middle. CDR3 length equals 15 residues. CDR1 is ENHRY, CDR2 SYGVKD, per germline. CDR3 residues: CAISDPRTNTGELFF. The CDR3 DNA reads TGTGCCATCAGTGACCCCAGGACGAACACCGGGGAGCTGTTTTTT.

This chain uses TRBV7-9 with TRBJ2-7; possibly TRBD2 for D (5 bases). Germline V CDR1 and CDR2: SEHNR, FQNEAQ (reference sequence). CDR3 size: 13 residues. Trimming left V 5 bases short and J 1 base short, with 9 bases between. The CDR3 protein is CASSHTRSYEQYF. The CDR3 coding sequence is TGTGCCAGCAGCCACACTAGGTCCTACGAGCAGTACTTC.

This chain uses TRBV11-2 with TRBJ2-7, with D unclear. CDR3 size: 15 residues. The V end lost 4 bases, the J end lost 7 bases, and 20 bases lay between the germline ends. Germline V lookup: CDR1 SGHAT, CDR2 FQNNGV. CDR3 region: CASSYTSANTGEQYF. The CDR3 DNA sequence: TGTGCCAGCAGCTACACGTCTGCGAACACCGGGGAGCAGTACTTC.

In its sample, this clonotype was seen a few times. The V call is TRBV5-1, the J call TRBJ2-3, with D possibly being TRBD1 (6 bases). Trimming removed 4 bases from V and 0 bases from J, with 15 bases in between. The CDR3 is made up of 16 amino acids. The V gene's germline CDR1 is SGHRS and CDR2 YFSETQ. The CDR3 is CASSAAQGSSTDTQYF. CDR3 in DNA: TGCGCCAGCAGCGCCGCTCAGGGGTCTAGCACAGATACGCAGTATTTT.

In its sample, this clonotype was seen a few times. CDR3 sequence: CASSGDKFYGYTF. CDR3 nucleotide sequence: TGTGCCAGCAGCGGCGACAAATTCTATGGCTACACCTTC. The chain has TRBV3-1 and TRBJ1-2; D remains ambiguous. CDR3 length: 13 residues. The germline CDR1 and CDR2 sequences are LGHDT and YNNKEL (reference sequence). V lost 5 bases, J lost 4 bases, and 11 bases lay in between.

The CDR3 coding sequence is TGCAGTGCTTGGGACAGCTTAGACACTGAAGCTTTCTTT. It is translated as CSAWDSLDTEAFF. This chain connects TRBV20-1 to TRBJ1-1; TRBD1 matches at 7 bases. J gave up 3 bases and V 5 bases, and 6 bases lay outside the gene matches. The CDR3 has 13 residues. Germline assignment: CDR1 DFQATT and CDR2 SNEGSKA (reference sequence).

The gene calls are TRBV7-6 and TRBJ2-7, with TRBD2 matching 7 bases. This CDR3 has 17 residues. V lost 4 bases and J lost 7; bases outside the gene matches: 19. Germline-derived CDR1 and CDR2 are SGHVS and FNYEAQ. The CDR3 coding sequence is TGTGCCAGCAGCTCAGCTCCACTAGTGGGAGGGCCTGGGGAGCAGTACTTC. Protein product: CASSSAPLVGGPGEQYF.

The chain recombines TRBV28 with TRBJ2-3; 14 positions agree with TRBD2. Germline trimming cut 10 bases from V and 7 bases from J; bases unmatched to any gene: 16. Germline CDR1 is MDHEN and CDR2 is SYDVKM. This CDR3 region has 17 residues. CDR3 in amino acids: CATTKPTGTSGRNTQYF. The CDR3 DNA sequence: TGTGCCACTACCAAACCAACCGGGACTAGCGGGAGAAATACGCAGTATTTT.

The chain has TRBV10-2 and TRBJ2-5; D uncertain. The CDR3 has 10 amino acids. CDR1 is WSHSY, CDR2 SAAADI, per germline. The germline V and J ends were trimmed by 10 bases and 2 bases, with 5 bases remaining between them. CDR3 residues: CANTQETQYF. The CDR3 region has the DNA TGCGCCAACACTCAAGAGACCCAGTACTTC.

The chain is built from TRBV3-1 and TRBJ2-1; D may match TRBD1 or TRBD2 (5 bases each). Germline assignment: CDR1 LGHDT and CDR2 YNNKEL (reference sequence). Trimming pared 1 base from V and 10 bases from J, leaving 17 bases between. The CDR3 has 15 amino acids. The CDR3 nucleotides are TGTGCCAGCAGCCAAGTCCCGGGACGCGTTACGGAGCAGTTCTTC. It translates to CASSQVPGRVTEQFF.

This clonotype was seen only a few times. The chain joins TRBV20-1 to TRBJ2-7; D may be TRBD1 or TRBD2 (6 bases each). V lost 7 bases to trimming and J lost 3 bases, with 16 bases between them. This CDR3 contains 13 residues. Germline V CDR1 and CDR2: DFQATT, SNEGSKA (reference sequence). The CDR3 sequence: CSGGGTSSYEQYF. The DNA for the CDR3 is TGCAGTGGAGGGGGGACCTCAAGCTACGAGCAGTACTTC.

With respect to this clonotype: The junction does not match germline at one end; this may be a read error. This sequence joins TRBV6-2 or TRBV6-3 and TRBJ2-4; TRBD1 matches at 7 bases. The CDR3 loop spans 12 amino acids. The germline V gene encodes CDR1 MNHEY and CDR2 SVGEGT. The CDR3 sequence is CASSFLAGTVDF. The CDR3 DNA follows: TGTGCCAGCAGTTTTTTGGCCGGGACAGTGGACTTC.